This section outlines one T cell receptor beta chain sequence together with its context. No antigen is known for it. This sample was included in a study of T cell repertoires in cytomegalovirus infection. Study background: HLA-B-restricted CMV epitopes that are well studied, plus recently identified HLA-C-restricted ones, were used by the study.

This CDR3 spans 13 amino acids. The ends were cut back, 6 bases at V and 6 bases at J, with 11 bases in the middle. MiXCR, run by TCRdb on the reads, gives a single entry per CDR3 protein. The table includes 550,000 to 700,000 distinct CDR3 sequences, about 39% detected once. The sample consisted of cultured PBMCs, taken from culture after CMV antigen stimulation. The J gene is TRBJ2-2, the V gene TRBV12-3 or TRBV12-4; no definite D call. This sequence originates from a human donor in good health (CMV status not recorded). Some clones in this sample may be carry-over from other donors' samples. CDR3 amino acids: CASRPGGPGELFF. In DNA form, the CDR3 reads TGTGCCAGCAGGCCGGGTGGGCCCGGGGAGCTGTTTTTT.